The next 18 T cell receptor beta chains were all read from a single sample in a study of preoperative IRX-2 immunotherapy in early breast cancer. The method was immunoSEQ multiplex PCR; TCRdb's version includes in-frame clones alone and lacks a portion of them. This sample has some 99,000 clones, with approximately 90% found just once. Treatment described: preoperative locoregional IRX-2 cytokine immunotherapy. The source material was tumor tissue, sampled after IRX-2 immunotherapy. The source is a human donor with breast cancer.

This clone was counted a few times. The chain couples TRBV6-8 to TRBJ2-7, with 9 bases identical to TRBD1. Trimming cost V 10 bases and J 3 bases; bases outside gene matches: 10. CDR1 is MNHGY and CDR2 is SAAAGT in the germline V gene. CDR3 length equals 14 residues. DNA of the CDR3: TGTGCCATCAGCCCCGGGACAGGGATCTACGAGCAGTACTTC. Protein product: CAISPGTGIYEQYF.

This chain uses TRBV18 with TRBJ2-7; TRBD1 matches 10 bases. This CDR3 is built from 16 residues. The germline CDR1 and CDR2 sequences are KGHSH and LQKENI. With V trimmed by 3 bases and J by 1 base, 6 bases remained unmatched. The CDR3 nucleotides are TGTGCCAGCTCACCTACCCCGGGACAGGGGTCCTACGAGCAGTACTTC. Amino acid sequence: CASSPTPGQGSYEQYF.

The chain carries TRBV5-1 and TRBJ1-1; maybe TRBD1 (5 bases). Germline V gene data show CDR1 as SGHRS and CDR2 as YFSETQ. CDR3 size: 16 residues. The V gene lost 4 bases and the J gene lost 7 bases, with 23 bases spanning the gap. The CDR3 DNA follows: TGCGCCAGCAGCGTGGGGGGTTCACGGCGACCTGATGAAGCTTTCTTT. Its protein product is CASSVGGSRRPDEAFF.

The V call is TRBV4-1, the J call TRBJ2-1; TRBD1 aligns across 7 bases. The V segment lost 4 bases and the J segment 6 bases; nucleotides outside the gene matches: 15. Per germline, CDR1 MGHRA and CDR2 YSYEKL. The CDR3 consists of 17 residues. In DNA form, the CDR3 reads TGCGCCAGCAGCCCGACCACCAGACAGGGCCTCACCAATGAGCAGTTCTTC. The encoded protein is CASSPTTRQGLTNEQFF.

The chain combines TRBV30 with TRBJ2-1; possible D gene TRBD2, 5 bases. The CDR3 runs 14 residues. Trimming removed 4 bases from V and 6 bases from J, with 16 bases in between. CDR1 GTSNPN and CDR2 SVGIG come from the germline V gene (reference sequence). The CDR3 DNA reads as TGTGCCTGGAATAGCGCGCCATTTTTCAATGAGCAGTTCTTC. It specifies CAWNSAPFFNEQFF.

The chain joins TRBV5-1 to TRBJ2-5; D is unclear. V was trimmed by 0 bases and J by 2 bases, leaving 14 bases between them. The CDR3 is 16 amino acids. The germline V gene has CDR1 SGHRS and CDR2 YFSETQ. CDR3 sequence reads: CASSLGGPPQQETQYF. The CDR3 bases are TGCGCCAGCAGCTTGGGTGGGCCACCGCAACAAGAGACCCAGTACTTC.

The gene calls are TRBV28 and TRBJ1-1; TRBD1 might be the D (5 bases). The V gene's germline CDR1 is MDHEN and CDR2 SYDVKM. Trimming stripped 3 bases from V and 6 bases from J, with 11 bases between. The CDR3 totals 13 residues. CDR3 DNA sequence: TGTGCCAGCAGTTTGGGGGTTTTGGCTGAAGCTTTCTTT. Translation gives CASSLGVLAEAFF.

V gene TRBV6-8 combines with J gene TRBJ1-3; D uncertain. The CDR3 has 14 amino acids. Germline lookup yields CDR1 MNHGY and CDR2 SAAAGT. Deletions cut 2 bases from V and 4 bases from J, with 9 bases between. CDR3 in amino acids: CASSYRTAGNTIYF. CDR3 DNA: TGTGCCAGCAGTTACCGGACGGCAGGAAACACCATATATTTT.

The chain couples TRBV6-8 to TRBJ2-2; no reliable D call. CDR1 MNHGY and CDR2 SAAAGT come from the germline V gene. The CDR3 extends over 12 amino acids. V was clipped by 8 bases and J by 5 bases, with 9 bases between them. In DNA form, the CDR3 reads TGTGCCAGCGCCCCCGTGACCGGGGAGCTGTTTTTT. Residues: CASAPVTGELFF.

J is TRBJ2-3 and V is TRBV19; 8 bases agree with TRBD1. Trimming took 10 bases from V and 4 from J; bases not matched to a gene: 7. Germline values: CDR1 LNHDA, CDR2 SQIVND (reference sequence). The CDR3 length is 13 residues. CDR3 DNA sequence: TGTGCCACCAAGGACAGGGTCGCAGATACGCAGTATTTT. Amino acids: CATKDRVADTQYF.

This sequence joins TRBV29-1 and TRBJ1-1; tentatively, D is TRBD1 (6 bases). With 3 bases removed from V and 4 bases from J, the gap between germline ends came to 12 bases. Germline lookup yields CDR1 SQVTM and CDR2 ANQGSEA. The CDR3 contains 13 residues. The chain's CDR3 is CSVERTAGTEAFF. CDR3 nucleotide sequence: TGCAGCGTTGAGAGGACAGCTGGCACTGAAGCTTTCTTT.

The rearrangement links TRBV6-8 to TRBJ1-1, with D perhaps TRBD1 (5 bases). CDR3 length equals 15 residues. Germline V lookup: CDR1 MNHGY, CDR2 SAAAGT. V dropped 5 bases and J dropped 2 bases, with 15 bases sitting between them. CDR3 sequence: CASSPGGAVNTEAFF. The CDR3 nucleotides are TGTGCCAGCAGTCCCGGGGGAGCCGTAAACACTGAAGCTTTCTTT.

J is TRBJ1-5 and V is TRBV1. TRBV1 is an annotated pseudogene. The CDR3 has 15 amino acids. CDR3 loop: CASSQGPLINQPQHF. The CDR3 nucleotides are TGCGCCAGCAGCCAAGGCCCCCTCATCAATCAGCCCCAGCATTTT.

V is TRBV29-1 and J is TRBJ2-2, with D possibly matching TRBD1 (5 bases). V gave up 4 bases and J gave up 3 bases, with 12 bases separating them. From germline, CDR1 is SQVTM and CDR2 ANQGSEA. This CDR3 has 14 residues. CDR3 sequence (DNA): TGCAGCGTTGGTCTCCAGGGATACACCGGGGAGCTGTTTTTT. Residues: CSVGLQGYTGELFF.

The genes are TRBV1 and TRBJ2-3; the D call of TRBD2 is as the table states it, not checked on the DNA. TRBV1 is a pseudogene segment. The CDR3 is 13 residues long. As DNA, the CDR3 is TGCGCCAGTAGTGGGACTAGCACAGATACGCAGTATTTT. This translates into CASSGTSTDTQYF.

The rearrangement joins TRBV11-3 to TRBJ1-4; possible D gene TRBD1, 5 bases. The germline V gene has CDR1 SGHNT and CDR2 YENEEA. The CDR3 runs 14 residues. Trimming removed 5 bases from V and 8 bases from J, with 15 bases in between. The CDR3 is CASSPGTTREKLFF. In DNA, the CDR3 is TGTGCCAGCAGCCCCGGGACGACAAGGGAAAAACTGTTTTTT.

This chain uses TRBV28 with TRBJ2-7; no clear D gene. Germline lookup yields CDR1 MDHEN and CDR2 SYDVKM. The CDR3 consists of 13 residues. Deletions cut 2 bases from V and 1 base from J, with 6 bases between. The CDR3 DNA is TGTGCCAGCAGTTTACACTTTTCCTACGAGCAGTACTTC. This gives the protein CASSLHFSYEQYF. Filled out from reference TRBV28 and TRBJ2-7, the complete variable domain reads DVKVTQSSRYLVKRTGEKVFLECVQDMDHENMFWYRQDPGLGLRLIYFSYDVKMKEKGDIPEGYSVSREKKERFSLILESASTNQTSMYLCASSLHFSYEQYFGPGTRLTVT.

The rearrangement links TRBV18 to TRBJ2-7, with unresolved D. V shed 0 bases and J shed 1 base, with 7 bases lying between them. Germline V gene lookup returns CDR1 KGHSH and CDR2 LQKENI. The CDR3 is made up of 14 amino acids. CDR3 sequence (DNA): TGTGCCAGCTCACCACCGTCCACATCCTACGAGCAGTACTTC. Translation: CASSPPSTSYEQYF.